This T cell receptor (beta chain) stems from a study of cytomegalovirus exposure and HLA in healthy donors. V trimming: 5 bases; J trimming: 4 bases; junction bases outside the gene matches: 6. The CDR3 loop spans 15 amino acids. Germline V gene lookup returns CDR1 SGHRS and CDR2 YFSETQ. The PCR contained 60 Vbeta and 13 Jbeta primers. Profiled with immunoSEQ multiplex PCR; TCRdb holds only in-frame clones, not every one. The sample lists over 30,000 clones; 80% were seen once. This sequence joins TRBV5-1 and TRBJ2-2; TRBD1 matches 9 bases. Material for sequencing was PBMCs. The sequence was collected from a male donor in good health and CMV-seronegative. The CDR3 DNA sequence: TGCGCCAGCAGTTCCGGGACAGGGACCACCGGGGAGCTGTTTTTT. Translated: CASSSGTGTTGELFF.